This TCR beta chain was recovered during a study of Tregs in tolerant kidney transplant recipients. CD4+CD25+CD127- Tregs, CD4+CD25- non-Tregs, CD4 and CD8 cells were sorted. The V end was cut by 4 bases, the J end by 5 bases, with 23 bases between. This CDR3 is 17 amino acids long. CDR1 is LNHDA, CDR2 SQIVND, per germline (reference sequence). The data were produced by immunoSEQ multiplex PCR, yet TCRdb's version contains in-frame clones alone and is incomplete. The data hold some 65,000 clones, with roughly 89% observed a single time. Study-wide results and limits: The small number of patients limits these findings pending further validation. The most relevant donor-specific Treg TCRbeta repertoire apparently came from expansion with activated donor B cells.

This clone came up once. What it binds is not known. The chain combines TRBV19 with TRBJ2-5; D gene unclear. The sequence came from a human donor in good health. The source material was CD4+ T cells from blood. The CDR3 is CASSRVMQAFKEETQYF. CDR3 coding DNA: TGTGCCAGTAGTAGAGTCATGCAGGCCTTCAAGGAGGAGACCCAGTACTTC.